These 14 T cell receptor beta chains were all obtained from the same sample, sequenced in a study of cytomegalovirus exposure and HLA in healthy donors. The study ran its PCR with 60 Vbeta and 13 Jbeta primers. Produced via immunoSEQ multiplex PCR; TCRdb's table is partial and in-frame only. Of some 120,000 clones in the sample, about two thirds were seen once. Sequenced material: PBMCs. These receptors were collected from a young man in good health and CMV-seronegative.

The V call is TRBV28, the J call TRBJ2-7, with D maybe TRBD1 (6 bases). Deletions cut 8 bases from V and 12 bases from J, with 26 bases between. Per germline, CDR1 MDHEN and CDR2 SYDVKM. The CDR3 has 14 amino acids. In DNA, the CDR3 is TGTGCCAGCGCCAATGGGGACAACCTAAGGGTGAGGTACTTC. Protein product: CASANGDNLRVRYF.

Only a few counts were recorded for this clone. The chain joins TRBV18 to TRBJ1-1; D unresolved. The germline V gene has CDR1 KGHSH and CDR2 LQKENI. The CDR3 totals 13 residues. V was shortened by 3 bases and J by 1 base, with 6 bases between the two germline ends. CDR3 amino acids: CASSPQKNTEAFF. For the CDR3, the DNA is TGTGCCAGCTCACCCCAGAAGAACACTGAAGCTTTCTTT.

The V call is TRBV28, the J call TRBJ1-1, with D unresolved. V was clipped by 8 bases and J by 3 bases, with 4 bases between them. The germline V gene has CDR1 MDHEN and CDR2 SYDVKM. This CDR3 contains 10 residues. CDR3: CASSDTEAFF. CDR3 nucleotides: TGTGCCAGCTCAGACACTGAAGCTTTCTTT.

The chain combines TRBV29-1 with TRBJ2-7; D unresolved. The CDR3 runs 13 residues. Germline loops: CDR1 SQVTM, CDR2 ANQGSEA. V gave up 6 bases and J gave up 5 bases, with 17 bases separating them. CDR3 coding DNA: TGCAGCGTGGTCCCTACGTCGGTCCACGAGCAGTACTTC. This codes for CSVVPTSVHEQYF.

The chain employs TRBV19 and TRBJ1-4; a possible D gene is TRBD1 (6 bases). V lost 3 bases to trimming and J lost 7 bases, with 9 bases between them. Germline CDR1 LNHDA, CDR2 SQIVND (reference sequence). This CDR3 region has 13 residues. DNA of the CDR3: TGTGCCAGTAGTATTGCAGGGGCTGAAAAACTGTTTTTT. Its translation: CASSIAGAEKLFF.

This rearrangement joins TRBV5-6 to TRBJ2-7; perhaps TRBD2 as D (5 bases). The CDR3 covers 15 residues. Germline CDR1 and CDR2: SGHDT and YYEEEE. V was pared by 4 bases and J by 0 bases, with 14 bases between. Here the CDR3 reads CASSPRRVYSYEQYF. Here the CDR3 DNA reads TGTGCCAGCAGCCCGAGGCGGGTGTACTCCTACGAGCAGTACTTC.

The chain carries TRBV27 and TRBJ2-3; perhaps TRBD2 as D (7 bases). Germline lookup yields CDR1 MNHEY and CDR2 SMNVEV (reference sequence). Between the trimmed V and J ends, which lost 7 bases and 0 bases, there was a span of 14 bases. This CDR3 is 15 amino acids long. The DNA for the CDR3 is TGTGCCAGCACTTGGGCGGGGGCCAGCACAGATACGCAGTATTTT. It is translated as CASTWAGASTDTQYF.

The rearrangement joins TRBV19 to TRBJ1-4; TRBD1 matches at 8 bases. Germline CDR1 reads LNHDA; CDR2 reads SQIVND (reference sequence). V trimming: 4 bases; J trimming: 0 bases; junction bases outside the gene matches: 10. The CDR3 consists of 18 residues. CDR3 nucleotides: TGTGCCAGTAGTAGAGTGGACAGGGTCGGGGCAACTAATGAAAAACTGTTTTTT. Residues: CASSRVDRVGATNEKLFF. The full variable domain, in which reference TRBV19 and TRBJ1-4 provide the parts outside the CDR3, is DGGITQSPKYLFRKEGQNVTLSCEQNLNHDAMYWYRQDPGQGLRLIYYSQIVNDFQKGDIAEGYSVSREKKESFPLTVTSAQKNPTAFYLCASSRVDRVGATNEKLFFGSGTQLSVL.

This clone was found a few times. The chain recombines TRBV5-5 with TRBJ2-7, with D possibly being TRBD1 (6 bases). V was shortened by 0 bases and J by 1 base, with 11 bases between the two germline ends. The germline V gene has CDR1 SGHKS and CDR2 YYEKEE (reference sequence). The length of the CDR3 is 15 residues. CDR3 amino acids: CASSLGPDRSYEQYF. CDR3 sequence (DNA): TGTGCCAGCAGCTTGGGACCTGACAGGTCCTACGAGCAGTACTTC. The entire variable domain, with the rest obtained from reference TRBV5-5 and TRBJ2-7, is as follows: DAGVTQSPTHLIKTRGQQVTLRCSPISGHKSVSWYQQVLGQGPQFIFQYYEKEERGRGNFPDRFSARQFPNYSSELNVNALLLGDSALYLCASSLGPDRSYEQYFGPGTRLTVT.

This clone was counted between two and nine times. The CDR3 DNA follows: TGCAGCGGGAGGGAATTCACTGAAGCTTTCTTT. Translated: CSGREFTEAFF. The chain uses TRBV20-1 and TRBJ1-1; no definite D call. CDR3 length equals 11 residues. From germline, CDR1 is DFQATT and CDR2 SNEGSKA (reference sequence).

In its sample, this clone was seen once. This chain joins TRBV9 and TRBJ1-1; D is undetermined. V lost 0 bases, J lost 5 bases, and 8 bases lay in between. The CDR3 totals 13 residues. Germline V gene lookup returns CDR1 SGDLS and CDR2 YYNGEE. In DNA, the CDR3 is TGTGCCAGCAGCGTAGGAGAGAAAACTGAAGCTTTCTTT. Translation: CASSVGEKTEAFF. The full variable domain, in which reference TRBV9 and TRBJ1-1 provide the parts outside the CDR3, is DSGVTQTPKHLITATGQRVTLRCSPRSGDLSVYWYQQSLDQGLQFLIQYYNGEERAKGNILERFSAQQFPDLHSELNLSSLELGDSALYFCASSVGEKTEAFFGQGTRLTVV.

The V call is TRBV27, the J call TRBJ1-1; TRBD1 matches 7 bases. This CDR3 comprises 17 residues. The junction had 10 bases not matched to a gene; V was cut back by 2 bases and J by 1 base. In germline, CDR1 is MNHEY, CDR2 SMNVEV (reference sequence). CDR3: CASSLVPRQGPNTEAFF. For the CDR3, the DNA is TGTGCCAGCAGTTTAGTACCCCGACAGGGACCGAACACTGAAGCTTTCTTT.

The rearrangement uses TRBV4-1 and TRBJ2-5; maybe TRBD1 (5 bases). The CDR3 runs 15 residues. Germline values: CDR1 MGHRA, CDR2 YSYEKL. V lost 5 bases, J lost 0 bases, and 13 bases lay in between. CDR3 bases: TGCGCCAGCAGCTTAACTTTCAGGGACCAAGAGACCCAGTACTTC. Amino acid sequence: CASSLTFRDQETQYF.

The rearrangement joins TRBV7-2 to TRBJ2-7; D is unclear. V gave up 0 bases and J gave up 2 bases, with 11 bases separating them. Germline CDR1 and CDR2: SGHTA and FQGNSA. The CDR3 is 15 amino acids. CDR3 in DNA: TGTGCCAGCAGCTTAGCGGGCAGGTCCCCCTACGAGCAGTACTTC. It translates to CASSLAGRSPYEQYF. The entire variable domain, with the rest obtained from reference TRBV7-2 and TRBJ2-7, is as follows: GAGVSQSPSNKVTEKGKDVELRCDPISGHTALYWYRQSLGQGLEFLIYFQGNSAPDKSGLPSDRFSAERTGGSVSTLTIQRTQQEDSAVYLCASSLAGRSPYEQYFGPGTRLTVT.